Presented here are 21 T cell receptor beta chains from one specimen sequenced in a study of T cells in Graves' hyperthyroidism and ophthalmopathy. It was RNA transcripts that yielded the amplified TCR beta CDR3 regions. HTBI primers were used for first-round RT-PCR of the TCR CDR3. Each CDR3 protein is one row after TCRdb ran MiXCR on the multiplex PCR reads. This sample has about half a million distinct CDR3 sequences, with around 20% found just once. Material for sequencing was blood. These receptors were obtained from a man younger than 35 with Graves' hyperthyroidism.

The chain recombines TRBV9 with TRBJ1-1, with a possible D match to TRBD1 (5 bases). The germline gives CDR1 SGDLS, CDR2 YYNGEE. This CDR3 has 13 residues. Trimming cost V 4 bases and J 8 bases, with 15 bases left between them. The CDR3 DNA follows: TGTGCCAGCAGCCAACTTTTGGGGGGAGAAGCTTTCTTT. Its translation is CASSQLLGGEAFF.

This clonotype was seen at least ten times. CDR3 bases: TGTGCCAGCAGCGCCGGGAGCCTCCAAGAGACCCAGTACTTC. It specifies CASSAGSLQETQYF. The chain couples TRBV7-9 to TRBJ2-5; D is possibly TRBD2 (6 bases). This CDR3 has 14 amino acids. Germline V gene lookup returns CDR1 SEHNR and CDR2 FQNEAQ (reference sequence). V was pared by 5 bases and J by 1 base, with 11 bases between.

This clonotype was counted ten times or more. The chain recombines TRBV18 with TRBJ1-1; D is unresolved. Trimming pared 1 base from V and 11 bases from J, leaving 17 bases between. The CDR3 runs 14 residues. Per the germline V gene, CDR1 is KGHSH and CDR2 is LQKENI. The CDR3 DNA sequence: TGTGCCAGCTCACCACAAGCTCATCGAGAAGATGCTTTCTTT. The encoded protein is CASSPQAHREDAFF.

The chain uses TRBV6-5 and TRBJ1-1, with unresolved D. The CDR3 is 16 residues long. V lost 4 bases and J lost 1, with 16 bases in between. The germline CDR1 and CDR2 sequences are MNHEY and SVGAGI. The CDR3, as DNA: TGTGCCAGCAGTTCCCGGGAGGGTTTGAGGAACACTGAAGCTTTCTTT. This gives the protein CASSSREGLRNTEAFF.

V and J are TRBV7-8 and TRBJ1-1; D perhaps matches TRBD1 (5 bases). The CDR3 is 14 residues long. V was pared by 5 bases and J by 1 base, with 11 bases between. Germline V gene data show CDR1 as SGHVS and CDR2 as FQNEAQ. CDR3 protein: CASSQGVGNTEAFF. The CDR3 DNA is TGTGCCAGCAGCCAGGGTGTCGGGAACACTGAAGCTTTCTTT.

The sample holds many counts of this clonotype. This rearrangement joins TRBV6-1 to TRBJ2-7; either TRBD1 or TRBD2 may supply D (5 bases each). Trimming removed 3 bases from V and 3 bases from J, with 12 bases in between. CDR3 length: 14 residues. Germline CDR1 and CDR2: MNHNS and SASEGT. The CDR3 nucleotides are TGTGCCAGCAGTGATCCGGGACGGGACTACGAGCAGTACTTC. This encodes CASSDPGRDYEQYF.

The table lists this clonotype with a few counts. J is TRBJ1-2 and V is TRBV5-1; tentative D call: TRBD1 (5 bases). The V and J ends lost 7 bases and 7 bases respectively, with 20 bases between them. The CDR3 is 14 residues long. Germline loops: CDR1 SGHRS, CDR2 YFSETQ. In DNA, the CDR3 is TGCGCCAGCGGACTCATATTAGGGGACTCTGGCTACACCTTC. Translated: CASGLILGDSGYTF.

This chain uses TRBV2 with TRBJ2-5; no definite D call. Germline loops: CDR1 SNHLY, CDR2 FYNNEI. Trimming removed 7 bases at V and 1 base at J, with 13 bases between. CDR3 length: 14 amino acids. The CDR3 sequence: CASNLGGSQETQYF. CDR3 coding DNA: TGTGCCAGCAATCTAGGCGGCTCCCAAGAGACCCAGTACTTC.

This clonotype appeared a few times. This CDR3 reads CAISETTSGSTDTQYF. Here the CDR3 DNA reads TGTGCCATCAGTGAGACGACTAGCGGGAGCACAGATACGCAGTATTTT. V usage is TRBV10-3 and J usage is TRBJ2-3; 10 bases line up with TRBD2. The CDR3 spans 16 residues. V lost 2 bases to trimming and J lost 0 bases; unmatched junction nucleotides: 2. The germline V gene has CDR1 ENHRY and CDR2 SYGVKD.

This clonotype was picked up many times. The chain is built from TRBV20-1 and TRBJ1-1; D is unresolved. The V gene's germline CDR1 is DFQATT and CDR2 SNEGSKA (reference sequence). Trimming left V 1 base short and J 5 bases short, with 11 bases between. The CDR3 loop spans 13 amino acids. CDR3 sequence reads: CSARAQPGTEAFF. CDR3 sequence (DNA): TGCAGTGCTAGAGCTCAGCCCGGGACTGAAGCTTTCTTT.

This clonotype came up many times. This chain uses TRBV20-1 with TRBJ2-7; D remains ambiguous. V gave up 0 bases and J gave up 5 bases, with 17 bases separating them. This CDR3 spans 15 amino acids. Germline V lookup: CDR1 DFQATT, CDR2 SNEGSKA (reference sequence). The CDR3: CSARDLTAVGHEQYF. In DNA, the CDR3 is TGCAGTGCTAGAGACCTTACTGCCGTGGGCCACGAGCAGTACTTC.

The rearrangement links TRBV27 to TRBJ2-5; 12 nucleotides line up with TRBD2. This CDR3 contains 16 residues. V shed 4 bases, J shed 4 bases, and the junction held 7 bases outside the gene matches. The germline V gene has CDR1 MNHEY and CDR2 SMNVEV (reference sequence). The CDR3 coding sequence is TGTGCCAGCAGTTCTCCACTAGCGGGAGGCCTAGAGACCCAGTACTTC. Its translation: CASSSPLAGGLETQYF.

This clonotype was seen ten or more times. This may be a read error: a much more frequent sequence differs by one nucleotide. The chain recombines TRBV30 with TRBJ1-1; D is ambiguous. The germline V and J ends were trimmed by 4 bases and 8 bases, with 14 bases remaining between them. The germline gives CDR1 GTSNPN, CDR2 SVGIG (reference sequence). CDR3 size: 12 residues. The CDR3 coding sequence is TGTGCCTGGACGGCCTCGGCCAGGGAAGCTTTCTTT. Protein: CAWTASAREAFF.

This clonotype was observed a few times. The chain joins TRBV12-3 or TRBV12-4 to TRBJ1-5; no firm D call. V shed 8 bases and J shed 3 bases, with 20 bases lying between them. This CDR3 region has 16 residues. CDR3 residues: CASAELQESFNQPQHF. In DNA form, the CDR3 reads TGTGCCAGCGCGGAGCTTCAGGAGTCATTCAATCAGCCCCAGCATTTT.

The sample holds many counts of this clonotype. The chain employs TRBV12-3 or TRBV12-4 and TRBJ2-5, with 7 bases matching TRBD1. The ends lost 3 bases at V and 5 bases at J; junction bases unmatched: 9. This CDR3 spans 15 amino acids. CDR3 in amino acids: CASSFRGGGRETQYF. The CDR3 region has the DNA TGTGCCAGCAGTTTTAGAGGGGGCGGAAGGGAGACCCAGTACTTC.

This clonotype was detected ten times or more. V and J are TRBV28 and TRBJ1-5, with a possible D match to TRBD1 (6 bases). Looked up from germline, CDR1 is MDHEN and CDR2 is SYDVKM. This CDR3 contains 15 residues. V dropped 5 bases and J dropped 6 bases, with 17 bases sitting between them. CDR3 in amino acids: CASSPTYREGQPQHF. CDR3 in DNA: TGTGCCAGCAGTCCGACCTACAGGGAGGGTCAGCCCCAGCATTTT.

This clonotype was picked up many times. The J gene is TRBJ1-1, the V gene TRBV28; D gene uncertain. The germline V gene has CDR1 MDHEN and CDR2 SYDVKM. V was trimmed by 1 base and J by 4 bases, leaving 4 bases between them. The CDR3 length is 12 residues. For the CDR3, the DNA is TGTGCCAGCAGTTTATTCGGCACTGAAGCTTTCTTT. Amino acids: CASSLFGTEAFF.

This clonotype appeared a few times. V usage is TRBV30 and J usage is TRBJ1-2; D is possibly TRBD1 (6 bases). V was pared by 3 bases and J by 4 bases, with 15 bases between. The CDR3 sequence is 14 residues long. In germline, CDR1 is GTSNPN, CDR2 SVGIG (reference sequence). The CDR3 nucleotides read TGTGCCTGGAGCCGAAAGGGGGAGGGCTATGGCTACACCTTC. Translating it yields CAWSRKGEGYGYTF.

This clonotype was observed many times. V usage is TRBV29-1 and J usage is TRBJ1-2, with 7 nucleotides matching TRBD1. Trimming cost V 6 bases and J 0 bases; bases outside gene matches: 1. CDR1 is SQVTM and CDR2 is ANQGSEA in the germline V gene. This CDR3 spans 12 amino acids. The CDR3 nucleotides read TGCAGCGTGGGACAGACTAACTATGGCTACACCTTC. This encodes CSVGQTNYGYTF.

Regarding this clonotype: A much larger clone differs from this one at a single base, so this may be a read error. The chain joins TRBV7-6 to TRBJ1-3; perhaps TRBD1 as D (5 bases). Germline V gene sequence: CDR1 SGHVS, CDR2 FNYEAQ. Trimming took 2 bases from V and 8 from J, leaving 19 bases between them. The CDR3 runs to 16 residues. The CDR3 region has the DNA TGTGCCAGCAGCTTATCTTGGGGGTCGTCCGGATACACCATATATTTT. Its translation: CASSLSWGSSGYTIYF.

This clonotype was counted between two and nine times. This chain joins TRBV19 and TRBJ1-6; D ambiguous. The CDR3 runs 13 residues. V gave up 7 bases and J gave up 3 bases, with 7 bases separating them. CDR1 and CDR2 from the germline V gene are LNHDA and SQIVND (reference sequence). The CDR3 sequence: CASMADYNSPLHF. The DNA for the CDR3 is TGTGCCAGTATGGCAGACTATAATTCACCCCTCCACTTT.